These 14 T cell receptor beta chains share one sample of origin, sequenced in a study of cytomegalovirus exposure and HLA in healthy donors. PCR used 60 Vbeta primers and 13 Jbeta primers. Generated by immunoSEQ multiplex PCR, the TCRdb table keeps only in-frame clones and is missing some. Seen here are roughly 170,000 clones, almost 80% observed once, and the top ten hold roughly 1.3%. Sequenced sample: PBMCs. The receptor set was obtained from a man aged 25 to 45 in good health and CMV-seronegative.

V usage is TRBV5-7 and J usage is TRBJ2-4; 7 bases are a match to TRBD2. TRBV5-7 has ORF status, its function being uncertain. The length of the CDR3 is 16 residues. With 0 bases clipped from V and 2 bases from J, the junction kept 5 bases outside the gene matches. CDR3 loop: CASSLAWGGTKNIQYF. For the CDR3, the DNA is TGTGCCAGCAGCTTGGCCTGGGGGGGAACCAAAAACATTCAGTACTTC.

The genes are TRBV7-9 and TRBJ1-5, with unresolved D. The V gene's germline CDR1 is SEHNR and CDR2 FQNEAQ (reference sequence). The CDR3 consists of 14 residues. V was trimmed by 5 bases and J by 5 bases, leaving 13 bases between them. CDR3 nucleotide sequence: TGTGCCAGCAGCCCTGGAGGAGGGCATCAGCCCCAGCATTTT. Amino acids: CASSPGGGHQPQHF.

The rearrangement links TRBV7-3 to TRBJ2-2; 7 bases align to TRBD2. Trimming took 3 bases from V and 2 from J; bases not matched to a gene: 3. CDR1 SGHTA and CDR2 FQGTGA come from the germline V gene. This CDR3 region has 15 residues. The CDR3 protein is CASSFRGVNTGELFF. The CDR3 region has the DNA TGTGCCAGCAGCTTCCGGGGGGTAAACACCGGGGAGCTGTTTTTT.

To note about this clone: This sample also contains other DNA sequences that code for the same CDR3. The chain combines TRBV5-1 with TRBJ1-5; 8 nucleotides match TRBD1. After removal of 5 bases from V and 6 bases from J, the junction contained 10 bases not matched to a gene. CDR1 and CDR2 from the germline V gene are SGHRS and YFSETQ. This CDR3 has 15 residues. CDR3 nucleotides: TGCGCCAGCAGTTTAAGCGGACAGGGCAGTCAGCCCCAGCATTTT. This translates into CASSLSGQGSQPQHF.

This clone was observed once. The CDR3 reads CATSREDGHFSGNTIYF. The CDR3 DNA is TGTGCCACCAGCAGAGAGGACGGACACTTCTCTGGAAACACCATATATTTT. The chain links TRBV15 to TRBJ1-3; D is possibly TRBD1 (5 bases). V gave up 0 bases and J gave up 0 bases, with 12 bases separating them. This CDR3 has 17 residues. Germline lookup yields CDR1 LNHNV and CDR2 YYDKDF (reference sequence).

This clone was detected only once. The V gene is TRBV18, the J gene TRBJ1-1; D may be TRBD1 (6 bases). CDR1 and CDR2 (germline): KGHSH, LQKENI. V dropped 2 bases and J dropped 3 bases, with 7 bases sitting between them. The CDR3 runs 13 residues. CDR3 residues: CASSPNRDTEAFF. The DNA of the CDR3 is TGTGCCAGCTCACCAAACAGGGACACTGAAGCTTTCTTT.

This chain connects TRBV5-8 to TRBJ1-5; 7 bases map to TRBD1. Trimming removed 7 bases from V and 4 bases from J; junction bases left unmatched: 17. The CDR3 has 17 amino acids. The V gene's germline CDR1 is SGHTS and CDR2 YDEGEE. CDR3 protein: CASPQGPRQGGNQPQHF. The CDR3, as DNA: TGTGCCAGCCCCCAGGGCCCCCGACAGGGTGGGAATCAGCCCCAGCATTTT.

This clone has a single count. Other DNA sequences in the sample encode the same CDR3. This chain uses TRBV19 with TRBJ2-1; 11 bases match TRBD2. The CDR3 spans 16 residues. The junction had 1 base not matched to a gene; V was cut back by 0 bases and J by 3 bases. The V gene's germline CDR1 is LNHDA and CDR2 SQIVND (reference sequence). This CDR3 reads CASSIEGTSGYNEQFF. The CDR3 DNA sequence: TGTGCCAGTAGTATAGAAGGGACTAGCGGCTACAATGAGCAGTTCTTC.

This clone was seen once. This chain uses TRBV9 with TRBJ2-5; TRBD2 matches 13 bases. After removal of 3 bases from V and 5 bases from J, the junction contained 7 bases not matched to a gene. The CDR3 extends over 16 amino acids. Germline V CDR1 and CDR2: SGDLS, YYNGEE. This chain's CDR3 is CASSATSGRARETQYF. Here the CDR3 DNA reads TGTGCCAGCAGCGCAACTAGCGGGAGGGCCCGCGAGACCCAGTACTTC. The full variable domain, in which reference TRBV9 and TRBJ2-5 provide the parts outside the CDR3, is DSGVTQTPKHLITATGQRVTLRCSPRSGDLSVYWYQQSLDQGLQFLIQYYNGEERAKGNILERFSAQQFPDLHSELNLSSLELGDSALYFCASSATSGRARETQYFGPGTRLLVL.

This chain uses TRBV5-4 with TRBJ2-3; 12 nucleotides align to TRBD2. The V gene's germline CDR1 is SGHNT and CDR2 YYREEE (reference sequence). The CDR3 is made up of 17 amino acids. J gave up 3 bases and V 3 bases, and 8 bases lay outside the gene matches. CDR3 loop: CASSSPSGRARTDTQYF. The CDR3 coding sequence is TGTGCCAGCAGCTCCCCTAGCGGGAGGGCCAGGACAGATACGCAGTATTTT.

The chain combines TRBV2 with TRBJ1-6; D possibly corresponds to TRBD1 (5 bases). Germline loops: CDR1 SNHLY, CDR2 FYNNEI. The CDR3 length is 15 residues. V lost 7 bases, J lost 7 bases, and 17 bases lay in between. CDR3 sequence (DNA): TGTGCCAGCATGTTTTTAGGGGTGGGGAATTCACCCCTCCACTTT. Residues: CASMFLGVGNSPLHF. The full variable domain, its missing parts supplied by reference TRBV2 and TRBJ1-6, is EPEVTQTPSHQVTQMGQEVILRCVPISNHLYFYWYRQILGQKVEFLVSFYNNEISEKSEIFDDQFSVERPDGSNFTLKIRSTKLEDSAMYFCASMFLGVGNSPLHFGNGTRLTVT.

The CDR3 here is CASSAQGSTEAFF. The CDR3 nucleotides are TGTGCCAGCAGTGCCCAGGGTAGCACTGAAGCTTTCTTT. The gene calls are TRBV2 and TRBJ1-1; the D gene is possibly TRBD1 (5 bases). V lost 4 bases and J lost 4, with 10 bases in between. CDR1 is SNHLY, CDR2 FYNNEI, per germline. CDR3 size: 13 residues.

The rearrangement uses TRBV5-4 and TRBJ2-3, with TRBD2 matching 12 bases. Trimming at V came to 6 bases and at J to 3 bases, leaving 5 bases not matched to a gene. CDR3 length: 15 residues. The germline gives CDR1 SGHNT, CDR2 YYREEE (reference sequence). The CDR3 DNA reads as TGTGCCAGCACTCCGACTAGCGGGAGAACAGATACGCAGTATTTT. It translates to CASTPTSGRTDTQYF.

This clone is a singleton in its sample. J is TRBJ2-4 and V is TRBV19, with 7 nucleotides matching TRBD2. Per the germline V gene, CDR1 is LNHDA and CDR2 is SQIVND (reference sequence). The CDR3 runs to 12 residues. With V trimmed by 10 bases and J by 6 bases, 6 bases remained unmatched. This CDR3 reads CATRLAGNIQYF. The CDR3 nucleotides read TGTGCCACAAGACTAGCCGGAAACATTCAGTACTTC.